This T cell receptor beta chain originates from a study of ipilimumab plus nivolumab after autologous stem cell transplantation (dated by TCRdb to the early 2020s). Some background on the complete study: The median number of doses received by trial patients was about 5 for ipilimumab and about 8 for nivolumab. Both primary refractory and relapsed disease were represented in the DLBCL cohort, where 18-month progression-free survival was around 84% and 29%, respectively. The intent-to-treat population of the trial was made up of 35 to 40 patients. Patients undergoing autologous transplant for high-risk diffuse large B cell lymphoma, mature T cell lymphoma, or multiple myeloma were enrolled in the trial.

Checkpoint therapy began 14 to 28 days after autologous transplant, with ipilimumab given at 1 mg/kg intravenously on day 1 of selected weeks. Nivolumab was administered at 3 mg/kg intravenously on day 1 of weeks 1, 4, 7, 10, and every two weeks through week 26. This Phase Ib clinical trial tested ipilimumab plus nivolumab, a combined checkpoint inhibition, as consolidation after autologous stem cell transplantation. Here is what the overall study found, with its caveats: Per the authors, a biologic rationale for further study of the post-transplant checkpoint inhibition approach was offered by T cell receptor repertoire, regulatory T cell phenotype and gut microbiota profiles. Combined checkpoint inhibition as post-transplant consolidation was concluded by the authors to appear tolerable.

Library construction relied on the immunoSEQ multiplex PCR assay. The source is immuneACCESS, and TCRdb retained only in-frame sequences with V and J called. Part of the clones is not carried over; for the studies checked, unresolved V genes explain less than half of this, and the remainder is unexplained. This sample has some 87,000 clones in its table, and nearly 85% of those were observed once. The top ten clones comprise about 2.2% of the sample. Regarding this clone: It lacks a known antigen. Base qualities are missing; no much larger clone stands one base away.

From cysteine to phenylalanine, the CDR3 is 11 amino acids long. Only the CDR3 DNA is retained, 33 bases long and in frame from the first base. From the germline V gene, CDR1 is MNHEY and CDR2 is SVGAGI. V and J lose 7 bases and 3 bases, and a span of 4 bases separates them. The V and J segments used are TRBV6-5 and TRBJ2-1; the D gene cannot be named for sure. The sequenced sample was PBMCs, obtained in a trial of ipilimumab plus nivolumab as post-transplant consolidation. The sequence was collected from a male donor with diffuse large B-cell lymphoma. The DNA is TGTGCCAGCACCTTCTACAATGAGCAGTTCTTC. Its protein is CASTFYNEQFF.